The rows below give T cell receptor beta chains drawn from one sample of a study of CD8+ T cells in alopecia areata. Libraries were prepared by immunoSEQ multiplex PCR; TCRdb keeps only in-frame clonotypes and omits some of them. The table has roughly 230,000 clones, less than 50% seen once. The starting material was CD4+ T cells sorted from blood, obtained around week 37, from a patient treated with tofacitinib. These receptors were collected from a human donor with alopecia areata. Each CDR3 is given without its conserved first and last residue. D genes are given only for firm matches. Size is stated for part of the rows, as once, few or many counts, or as a class when the clone is expanded.

TRBJ1-2	TRBV4-1	.	.	ASSLLETGFYGYT
TRBJ2-7	TRBV29-1	.	few	SVVLGGSQEQY
TRBJ1-2	TRBV29-1	.	few	SVDPSGQHGYT
TRBJ2-5	TRBV25-1	.	.	ASRGEWDWTQETQY
TRBJ2-2	TRBV7-2	.	.	ASGGSLNTGELF
TRBJ2-5	TRBV19	TRBD2	few	ASSPGLAGQETQY
TRBJ2-2	TRBV25-1	.	.	ASSELGGGTGELF
TRBJ2-5	TRBV9	TRBD1	few	ASSVEGAKTQY
TRBJ1-1	TRBV20-1	.	.	SARVIEAF
TRBJ2-3	TRBV29-1	TRBD1	.	SVDLTGGAASTDTQY
TRBJ2-1	TRBV4-3	.	.	ASSQELVANRF
TRBJ2-7	TRBV19	.	.	ASSPTQRPYEQY
TRBJ1-2	TRBV7-9	.	.	ASSLLRGVRTNYGYT
TRBJ1-1	TRBV30	.	.	AWSPKAGQNTEAF
TRBJ2-7	TRBV4-1	TRBD1	few	ASSQGGTVYEQY
TRBJ2-1	TRBV5-1	.	.	ASSPDGASYNEQF
TRBJ1-5	TRBV4-2	.	.	ASSQTEADGNQPQH
TRBJ2-5	TRBV29-1	TRBD2	.	SVGLAGMETQY
TRBJ2-7	TRBV15	.	.	ATSRDFPPYEQY
TRBJ2-7	TRBV6-5	TRBD2	.	ASKLAGEIGGEQY
TRBJ2-3	TRBV29-1	.	.	SVEFAGASDTQY
TRBJ2-1	TRBV6-6	.	few	ASSSRGHNEQF
TRBJ1-4	TRBV7-2	.	few	ASSLVQGVKLF
TRBJ1-5	TRBV19	.	few	ASQRGGHLSQPQH
TRBJ2-7	TRBV14	.	few	ASSPSGQTYEQY
TRBJ1-1	TRBV4-2	TRBD1	.	ASSQELTGKAF
TRBJ1-3	TRBV29-1	.	few	SVSSGNTIY
TRBJ2-5	TRBV14	.	.	ASSQAAALMGTQY
TRBJ2-1	TRBV23-1	.	few	ASRHNEQF
TRBJ2-7	TRBV7-2	.	.	ASSLYPGLGTYEQY
TRBJ2-3	TRBV7-2	.	few	ASSFSSADTQY
TRBJ2-3	TRBV11-2	.	.	ASSLGPGADTQY
TRBJ1-3	TRBV25-1	TRBD1	.	ASSEGDSRNTIY
TRBJ2-1	TRBV7-2	.	few	AVQTYNEQF
TRBJ2-3	TRBV2	TRBD2	.	ARGTSGKDTQY
TRBJ1-5	TRBV28	.	.	ASSSPRAPGAQPQH
TRBJ1-4	TRBV5-1	TRBD1	few	ASSLGTGRNEKLF
TRBJ2-3	TRBV27	.	.	ASSSSTSGSRIDTQY
TRBJ1-5	TRBV5-1	.	.	ASREGTGNQPQH
TRBJ2-7	TRBV4-1	.	few	ASSQELANSYEQY
TRBJ2-7	TRBV27	TRBD1	.	ASSLTGTDAISYEQY
TRBJ1-2	TRBV19	TRBD1	.	ASSMGQRNYGYT
TRBJ2-5	TRBV7-2	.	.	ASSPQRAAETQY
TRBJ1-1	TRBV29-1	TRBD1	few	SVEGTGATEAF